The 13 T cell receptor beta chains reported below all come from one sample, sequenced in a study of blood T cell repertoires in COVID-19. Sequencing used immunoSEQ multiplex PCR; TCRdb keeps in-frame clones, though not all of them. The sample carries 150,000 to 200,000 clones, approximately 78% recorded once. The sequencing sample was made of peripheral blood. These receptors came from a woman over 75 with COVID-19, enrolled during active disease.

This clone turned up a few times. CDR3 loop: CASRPTGRGEKLFF. As DNA, the CDR3 is TGTGCCAGTCGGCCGACAGGGAGAGGTGAAAAACTGTTTTTT. The chain is built from TRBV18 and TRBJ1-4, with 7 bases that match TRBD1. In germline, CDR1 is KGHSH, CDR2 LQKENI. CDR3 size: 14 residues. V lost 9 bases to trimming and J lost 7 bases; unmatched junction nucleotides: 11.

The CDR3, as DNA: TGCAGCGTTGAATTTCGTATTGGACTAGCGGGCCGACAAGAGACCCAGTACTTC. It specifies CSVEFRIGLAGRQETQYF. The chain couples TRBV29-1 to TRBJ2-5; 11 bases are shared with TRBD2. Looked up from germline, CDR1 is SQVTM and CDR2 is ANQGSEA. The CDR3 length is 18 residues. The V and J ends lost 2 bases and 2 bases, in that order; junction bases with no gene match: 13.

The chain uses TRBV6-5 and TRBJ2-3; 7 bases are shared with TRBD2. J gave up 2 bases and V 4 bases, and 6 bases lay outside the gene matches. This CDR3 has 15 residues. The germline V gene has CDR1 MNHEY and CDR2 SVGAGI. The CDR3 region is CASSLRGGDTDTQYF. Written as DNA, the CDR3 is TGTGCCAGCAGTTTAAGGGGAGGGGACACAGATACGCAGTATTTT.

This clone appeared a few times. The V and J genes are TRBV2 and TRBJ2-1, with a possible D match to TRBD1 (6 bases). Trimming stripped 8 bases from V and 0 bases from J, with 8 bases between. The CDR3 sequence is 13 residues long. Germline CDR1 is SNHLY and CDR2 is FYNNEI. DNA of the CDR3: TGTGCCAGCCAGGGGATCTCCTACAATGAGCAGTTCTTC. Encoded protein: CASQGISYNEQFF.

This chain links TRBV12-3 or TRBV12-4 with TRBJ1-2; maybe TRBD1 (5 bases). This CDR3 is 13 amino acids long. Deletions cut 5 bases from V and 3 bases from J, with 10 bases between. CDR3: CASSPRADYGYTF. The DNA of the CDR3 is TGTGCCAGCAGTCCCAGGGCAGACTATGGCTACACCTTC.

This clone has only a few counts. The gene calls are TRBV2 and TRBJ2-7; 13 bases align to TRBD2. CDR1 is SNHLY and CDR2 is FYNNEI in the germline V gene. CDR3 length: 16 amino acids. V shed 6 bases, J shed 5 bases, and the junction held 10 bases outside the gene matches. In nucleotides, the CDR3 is TGTGCCAGCAGCGAGAACGAACTAGCGGGAGGGAACGAGCAGTACTTC. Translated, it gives CASSENELAGGNEQYF.

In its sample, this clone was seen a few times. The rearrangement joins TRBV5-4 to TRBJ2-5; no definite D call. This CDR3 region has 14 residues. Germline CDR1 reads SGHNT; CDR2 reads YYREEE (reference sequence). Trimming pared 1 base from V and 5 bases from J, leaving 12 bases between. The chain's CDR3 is CASSLYVHPETQYF. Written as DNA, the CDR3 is TGTGCCAGCAGCTTGTATGTACACCCGGAGACCCAGTACTTC.

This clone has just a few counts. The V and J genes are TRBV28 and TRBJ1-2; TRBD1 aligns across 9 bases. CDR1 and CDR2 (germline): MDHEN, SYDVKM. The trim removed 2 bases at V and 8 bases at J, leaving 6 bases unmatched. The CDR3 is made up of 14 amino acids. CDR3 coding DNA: TGTGCCAGCAGTTTAATCACAGGGGGCAGGGGCTACACCTTC. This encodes CASSLITGGRGYTF.

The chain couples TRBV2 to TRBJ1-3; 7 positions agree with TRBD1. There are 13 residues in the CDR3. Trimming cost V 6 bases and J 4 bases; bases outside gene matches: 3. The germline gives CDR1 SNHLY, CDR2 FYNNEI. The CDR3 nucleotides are TGTGCCAGCAGGGGGGACAGCGGAAACACCATATATTTT. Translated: CASRGDSGNTIYF.

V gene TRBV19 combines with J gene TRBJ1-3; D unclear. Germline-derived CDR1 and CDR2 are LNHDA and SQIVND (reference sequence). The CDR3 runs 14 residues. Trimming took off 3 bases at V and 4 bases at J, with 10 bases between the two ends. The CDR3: CASSIGETGNTIYF. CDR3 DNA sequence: TGTGCCAGTAGTATTGGAGAAACAGGAAACACCATATATTTT.

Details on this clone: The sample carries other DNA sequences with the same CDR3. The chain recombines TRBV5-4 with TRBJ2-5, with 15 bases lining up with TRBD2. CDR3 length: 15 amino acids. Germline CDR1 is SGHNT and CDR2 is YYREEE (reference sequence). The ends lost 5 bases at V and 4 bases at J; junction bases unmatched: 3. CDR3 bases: TGTGCCAGCAGTTCGGGACTAGCGGGAGGAGAGACCCAGTACTTC. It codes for CASSSGLAGGETQYF. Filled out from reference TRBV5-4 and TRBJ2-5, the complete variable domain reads ETGVTQSPTHLIKTRGQQVTLRCSSQSGHNTVSWYQQALGQGPQFIFQYYREEENGRGNFPPRFSGLQFPNYSSELNVNALELDDSALYLCASSSGLAGGETQYFGPGTRLLVL.

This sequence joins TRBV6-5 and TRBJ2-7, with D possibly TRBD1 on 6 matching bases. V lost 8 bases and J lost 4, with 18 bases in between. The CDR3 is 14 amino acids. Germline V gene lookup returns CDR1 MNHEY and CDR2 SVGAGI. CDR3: CASGPSGHQYEQYF. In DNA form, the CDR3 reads TGTGCCAGCGGGCCCTCGGGACACCAATACGAGCAGTACTTC.

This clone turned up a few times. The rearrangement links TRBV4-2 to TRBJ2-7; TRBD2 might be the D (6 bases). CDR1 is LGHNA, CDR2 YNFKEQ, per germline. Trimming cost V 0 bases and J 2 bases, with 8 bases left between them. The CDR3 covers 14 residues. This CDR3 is CASSQDIAAYEQYF. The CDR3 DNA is TGTGCCAGCAGCCAAGATATAGCGGCCTACGAGCAGTACTTC.